This TCR beta chain was identified in a study of human T cells and chemical hapten exposure. Whole-study results and caveats: TCRs above 1 in 1000 frequency did not change with DPC sensitization.

The time point denotes: healthy volunteer bleed at 6 weeks. The total RNA was obtained from whole blood that was not fractionated. Individual cDNA molecules had unique molecular identifiers attached to them by the library. TCRdb re-called the RACE reads with MiXCR, one entry per CDR3 protein. The sample holds tens of thousands of distinct CDR3 sequences; 3% to 4% are singletons and the top ten take around 5%. This clonotype was detected only a few times. The antigen is unknown. Sequencing input: whole blood. The TCR was taken from a human donor in good health. Some clones in this sample may be carry-over from other donors' samples.

CDR3 sequence: CASSLEPSGRGKYGDTQYF. In DNA, the CDR3 is TGTGCCAGCAGTTTAGAGCCTAGCGGGAGGGGAAAATATGGGGATACGCAGTATTTT. This chain joins TRBV27 and TRBJ2-3; 12 positions match TRBD2. CDR1 and CDR2 (germline): MNHEY, SMNVEV (reference sequence). This CDR3 region has 19 residues. Trimming at V came to 2 bases and at J to 6 bases, leaving 15 bases not matched to a gene.